The rows below give T cell receptor beta chains drawn from one sample of a study of T cell responses to AZD1222 COVID-19 vaccine. Sequenced by immunoSEQ multiplex PCR; TCRdb stores in-frame clones only, minus some. Here the sample spans tens of thousands of clones, around 88% being singletons. The source material was peripheral blood, sampled 28 days after the second dose of the MenACWY control vaccine. The source is an adult who received the MenACWY meningococcal vaccine as a control. The CDR3 runs from the conserved cysteine through the conserved F or W. The D gene is left open where the match is weak. A row's size may be missing; if present it is once, few, many or a size class.

>-|TRBJ2-6|TRBV2|-
CASNREQGANVLTF
TGTGCCAGCAATCGCGAGCAAGGGGCCAACGTCCTGACTTTC
>-|TRBJ1-1|TRBV2|-
CASSGTGRVDTEAFF
TGTGCCAGCAGTGGCACAGGGAGGGTGGACACTGAAGCTTTCTTT
>-|TRBJ1-4|TRBV21-1|-
CASSKVGGDKNNEKLFF
TGTGCCAGCAGCAAAGTGGGGGGGGATAAGAATAATGAAAAACTGTTTTTT
>TRBD1|TRBJ1-4|TRBV5-1|-
CASSIGTGTSTNEKLFF
TGCGCCAGCAGCATCGGGACAGGGACATCAACTAATGAAAAACTGTTTTTT
>TRBD1|TRBJ1-1|TRBV28|-
CASRRQGAPPEAFF
TGTGCCAGCAGGCGACAGGGGGCCCCACCTGAAGCTTTCTTT
>TRBD1|TRBJ1-1|TRBV30|-
CAWSPQGAEAFF
TGTGCCTGGAGCCCCCAGGGGGCTGAAGCTTTCTTT
>-|TRBJ2-1|TRBV6-1|-
CASSEGVKVLTRNEQFF
TGTGCCAGCAGTGAAGGTGTAAAGGTTCTGACACGGAATGAGCAGTTCTTC
>TRBD2|TRBJ2-1|TRBV29-1|-
CSVEDRGDGRGEQFF
TGCAGCGTTGAAGATCGGGGGGACGGGCGTGGTGAGCAGTTCTTC
>TRBD1|TRBJ1-1|TRBV2|-
CASSGPRTGSGEAFF
TGTGCCAGCAGTGGACCCAGGACAGGGTCTGGAGAAGCTTTCTTT
>-|TRBJ1-2|TRBV9|-
CASSVETNYGYTF
TGTGCCAGCAGCGTAGAAACTAACTATGGCTACACCTTC
>-|TRBJ1-2|TRBV4-2|-
CASSQRSNDYGYTF
TGTGCCAGCAGCCAACGTTCGAACGACTATGGCTACACCTTC
>-|TRBJ2-1|TRBV15|few
CATSSFAANPYNEQFF
TGTGCCACCAGCTCCTTCGCGGCTAACCCATACAATGAGCAGTTCTTC
>-|TRBJ1-1|TRBV5-6|-
CASSLAGQGPFTEAFF
TGTGCCAGCAGCTTGGCCGGTCAGGGGCCCTTCACTGAAGCTTTCTTT
>TRBD1|TRBJ1-1|TRBV3-1/TRBV3-2|-
CASRRDSMNTEAFF
TGTGCCAGCAGGCGGGACAGTATGAACACTGAAGCTTTCTTT
>-|TRBJ2-3|TRBV19|-
CASSMGGSSTDTQYF
TGTGCCAGTAGTATGGGGGGTTCTAGCACAGATACGCAGTATTTT
>TRBD2|TRBJ2-1|TRBV27|-
CASSKSGGAYNEQFF
TGTGCCAGCAGCAAAAGCGGGGGGGCATACAATGAGCAGTTCTTC
>-|TRBJ1-1|TRBV7-9|-
CASTPGPGHTEAFF
TGTGCCAGCACCCCAGGACCAGGTCACACTGAAGCTTTCTTT
>TRBD2|TRBJ2-7|TRBV5-4|-
CASSLGGGASYEQYF
TGTGCCAGCAGCTTGGGCGGGGGGGCTTCCTACGAGCAGTACTTC
>-|TRBJ2-6|TRBV10-3|-
CAINLSGANVLTF
TGTGCCATCAACCTCTCTGGGGCCAACGTCCTGACTTTC
>-|TRBJ1-2|TRBV12-3/TRBV12-4|once
CASSRPGEGYTF
TGTGCCAGCAGTCGGCCCGGGGAGGGCTACACCTTC
>-|TRBJ1-3|TRBV21-1|-
CASRFHGVKHSGNTIYF
TGTGCCAGCAGGTTCCATGGAGTTAAGCATTCTGGAAACACCATATATTTT
>-|TRBJ1-2|TRBV27|-
CASRSPSGARGYTF
TGTGCCAGCAGGTCTCCCTCAGGGGCGCGAGGCTACACCTTC
>TRBD1|TRBJ2-2|TRBV11-3|few
CASSPRTGGGTGELFF
TGTGCCAGCAGCCCCAGGACAGGGGGCGGAACCGGGGAGCTGTTTTTT
>TRBD1|TRBJ2-5|TRBV19|-
CASRLRDRDGAQYF
TGTGCCAGTAGACTCCGGGACAGGGACGGGGCCCAGTACTTC
>-|TRBJ1-3|TRBV6-5|-
CASSYGRADSGNTIYF
TGTGCCAGCAGTTACGGACGGGCGGACTCTGGAAACACCATATATTTT
>-|TRBJ1-1|TRBV28|few
CASTVFGGNTEAFF
TGTGCCAGCACCGTATTTGGGGGAAACACTGAAGCTTTCTTT
>TRBD2|TRBJ2-3|TRBV10-3|-
CAISEGLAGATDTQYF
TGTGCCATCAGTGAGGGACTAGCGGGGGCCACAGATACGCAGTATTTT
>TRBD1|TRBJ1-4|TRBV7-9|-
CASSLAGTVNEKLFF
TGTGCCAGCAGCTTGGCCGGGACAGTCAATGAAAAACTGTTTTTT
>TRBD1|TRBJ1-2|TRBV30|-
CAWSIQGINHGYTF
TGTGCCTGGAGCATACAGGGGATCAACCATGGCTACACCTTC
>-|TRBJ1-6|TRBV19|-
CASSPGDSPLHF
TGTGCCAGTAGTCCGGGGGATTCACCCCTCCACTTT
>-|TRBJ2-2|TRBV4-2|-
CASSQGMNTGELFF
TGTGCCAGCAGCCAAGGGATGAACACCGGGGAGCTGTTTTTT
>-|TRBJ2-7|TRBV6-2/TRBV6-3|-
CASSYLSQPSYEQYF
TGTGCCAGCAGTTACCTGAGTCAGCCCTCCTACGAGCAGTACTTC
>TRBD2|TRBJ2-3|TRBV7-9|few
CASSLLAGGTDTQYF
TGTGCCAGCAGCTTGCTAGCGGGGGGCACAGATACGCAGTATTTT
>-|TRBJ2-5|TRBV5-1|-
CASSFTGHPQETQYF
TGCGCCAGCAGCTTTACAGGGCACCCCCAAGAGACCCAGTACTTC
>-|TRBJ1-2|TRBV27|-
CASSFSPARVDYGYTF
TGTGCCAGCAGTTTCAGCCCCGCCAGGGTAGATTATGGCTACACCTTC
>-|TRBJ1-6|TRBV6-6|-
CASRQEANSPLHF
TGTGCCAGCAGGCAGGAGGCTAATTCACCCCTCCACTTT